This TCR beta chain was found in a study of neoadjuvant nivolumab and ipilimumab in lung cancer (dated by TCRdb to 2020 to 2021). Notes on the research overall: In the NEOSTAR trial, nivolumab was administered intravenously at 3 mg/kg on days 1, 15 and 29, and the combination arm also received ipilimumab 1 mg/kg on day 1 only. The primary endpoint of the trial was the rate of major pathologic response (MPR) in the intention-to-treat population of each study arm. The study compared TCR repertoires in pretherapy (baseline) peripheral blood with TCR repertoires in tumors resected at surgery following neoadjuvant immune checkpoint blockade. The trial treated 44 patients with operable NSCLC: some 23 were randomized to nivolumab monotherapy and 21 to nivolumab plus ipilimumab. Matched pretherapy and resected tumor pairs were analyzed for seven patients, of whom four received nivolumab and three received nivolumab plus ipilimumab.

Here is what the overall study found, with its caveats: Pretherapy blood TCR richness correlated positively with richness in tumors resected after neoadjuvant therapy (Spearman R ≈ 0.86). Greater TCR richness and clonality were observed in resected tumors than in tumor-adjacent uninvolved lung, and increases were observed in more dual-therapy-treated tumors. No significant correlation was found between TCR clonality and pathologic tumor regression, and only one major-pathologic-response sample was available for the clonality analysis. From pretherapy to surgery, increases in tumor T-cell richness and clonality were observed in three of three dual-therapy tumors but in only two of four nivolumab-treated tumors. TCR sequencing was performed in a small number of samples.

Interpreted using the paper, the time point label stands for: at surgical resection after neoadjuvant nivolumab +/- ipilimumab. Samples came from the phase 2 randomized NEOSTAR trial, which tested neoadjuvant nivolumab or nivolumab plus ipilimumab followed by surgery in operable NSCLC. Library construction relied on the immunoSEQ multiplex PCR assay. The original pipeline was this. Repertoires were summarized in terms of richness and clonality, and significantly expanded and contracted clones between pre- and post-therapy samples were identified. TCRdb re-hosts the immuneACCESS table, in-frame sequences only. Its copies lack some clones; in the studies checked, an unresolved V gene accounts for under half of them, and the cause for the rest is not known. That table supplies the V and J calls and clone size; D and trimming were determined from the DNA. The sample table shows just over 3,500 clones, and less than 80% are seen once. About 1.3% of the sample is held by the ten biggest clonotypes.

The CDR3, cysteine through phenylalanine, is 15 amino acids long. The kept DNA is CDR3 alone, 45 bases in frame from the first base. Compared with germline, V lacks 8 bases and J lacks 4 bases; bases without a gene match: 12. CDR1 SNHLY and CDR2 FYNNEI are derived from the germline V gene. As for this clone: Which antigen it targets is not known. One base away there is no much larger clone; base qualities are not given.

Sequenced material: peripheral blood, taken after neoadjuvant nivolumab, alone or with ipilimumab, at or shortly before surgery. Recombination connected TRBV2 to TRBJ2-3, and 7 junctional nucleotides match TRBD2. The source of this sequence is an adult with non-small cell lung cancer. The base sequence is TGTGCCAGCCGCCTAGCGGCGGGGCCCCCAGATACGCAGTATTTT. Translated, this gives CASRLAAGPPDTQYF.